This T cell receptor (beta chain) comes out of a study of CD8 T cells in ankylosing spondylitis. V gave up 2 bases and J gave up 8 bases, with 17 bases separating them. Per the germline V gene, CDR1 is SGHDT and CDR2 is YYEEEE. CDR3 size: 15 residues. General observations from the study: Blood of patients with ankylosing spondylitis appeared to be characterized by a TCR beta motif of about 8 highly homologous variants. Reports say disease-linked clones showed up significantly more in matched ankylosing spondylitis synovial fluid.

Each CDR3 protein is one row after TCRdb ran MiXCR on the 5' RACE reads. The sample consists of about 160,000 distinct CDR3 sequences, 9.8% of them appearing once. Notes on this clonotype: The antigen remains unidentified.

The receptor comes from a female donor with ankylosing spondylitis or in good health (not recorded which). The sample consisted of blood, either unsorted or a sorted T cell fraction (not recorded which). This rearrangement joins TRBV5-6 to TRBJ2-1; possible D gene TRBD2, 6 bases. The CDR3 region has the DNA TGTGCCAGCAGCTTCACGGGAGCTGGGGTGGATGAGCAGTTCTTC. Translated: CASSFTGAGVDEQFF.